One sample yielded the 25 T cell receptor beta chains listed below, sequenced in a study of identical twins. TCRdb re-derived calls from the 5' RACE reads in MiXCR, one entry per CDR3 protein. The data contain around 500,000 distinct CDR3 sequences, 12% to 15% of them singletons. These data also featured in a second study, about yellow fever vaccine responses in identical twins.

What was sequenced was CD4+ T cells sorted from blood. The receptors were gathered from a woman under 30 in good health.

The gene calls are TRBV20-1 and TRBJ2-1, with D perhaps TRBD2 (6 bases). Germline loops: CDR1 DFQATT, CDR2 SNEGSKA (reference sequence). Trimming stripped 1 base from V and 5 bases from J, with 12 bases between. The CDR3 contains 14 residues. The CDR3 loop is CSARVAGWDNEQFF. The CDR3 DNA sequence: TGCAGTGCTAGAGTGGCGGGGTGGGACAATGAGCAGTTCTTC.

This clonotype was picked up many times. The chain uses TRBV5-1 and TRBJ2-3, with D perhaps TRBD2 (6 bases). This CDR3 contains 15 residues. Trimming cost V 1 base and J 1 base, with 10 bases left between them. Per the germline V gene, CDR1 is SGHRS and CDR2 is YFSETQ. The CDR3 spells CASSLMAGRTDTQYF. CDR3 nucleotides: TGCGCCAGCAGCTTGATGGCGGGGCGCACAGATACGCAGTATTTT. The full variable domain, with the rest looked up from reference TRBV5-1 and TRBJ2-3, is KAGVTQTPRYLIKTRGQQVTLSCSPISGHRSVSWYQQTPGQGLQFLFEYFSETQRNKGNFPGRFSGRQFSNSRSEMNVSTLELGDSALYLCASSLMAGRTDTQYFGPGTRLTVL.

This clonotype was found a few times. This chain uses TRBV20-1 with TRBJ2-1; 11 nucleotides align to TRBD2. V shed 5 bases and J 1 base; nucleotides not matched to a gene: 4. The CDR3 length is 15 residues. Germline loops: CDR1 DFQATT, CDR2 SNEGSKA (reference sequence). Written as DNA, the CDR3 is TGCAGTGCTCCCCGGACTAGCGGGTCCTACAATGAGCAGTTCTTC. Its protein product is CSAPRTSGSYNEQFF.

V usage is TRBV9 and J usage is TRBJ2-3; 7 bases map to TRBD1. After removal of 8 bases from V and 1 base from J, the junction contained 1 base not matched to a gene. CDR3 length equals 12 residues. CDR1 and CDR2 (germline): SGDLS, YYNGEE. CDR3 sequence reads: CASDRGTDTQYF. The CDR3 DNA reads TGTGCCAGTGACAGGGGCACAGATACGCAGTATTTT.

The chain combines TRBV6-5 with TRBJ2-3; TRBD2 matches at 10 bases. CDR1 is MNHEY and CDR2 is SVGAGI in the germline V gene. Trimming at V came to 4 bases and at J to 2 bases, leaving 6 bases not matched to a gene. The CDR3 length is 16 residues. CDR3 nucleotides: TGTGCCAGCAGTTTCCAGCGGGGGGGGTACACAGATACGCAGTATTTT. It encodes CASSFQRGGYTDTQYF.

The chain's CDR3 is CSAGTVSSYEQYF. CDR3 sequence (DNA): TGCAGTGCCGGGACTGTCAGCTCCTACGAGCAGTACTTC. This sequence joins TRBV20-1 and TRBJ2-7; D might be TRBD2 (6 bases). The germline V and J ends were trimmed by 6 bases and 0 bases, with 12 bases remaining between them. The CDR3 has 13 residues. The V gene's germline CDR1 is DFQATT and CDR2 SNEGSKA (reference sequence).

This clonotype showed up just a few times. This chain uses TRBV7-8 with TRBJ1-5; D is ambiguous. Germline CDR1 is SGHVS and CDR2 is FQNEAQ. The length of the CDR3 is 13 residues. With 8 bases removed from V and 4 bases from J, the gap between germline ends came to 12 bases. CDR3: CASCELANQPQHF. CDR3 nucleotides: TGTGCCAGCTGTGAGTTAGCGAATCAGCCCCAGCATTTT.

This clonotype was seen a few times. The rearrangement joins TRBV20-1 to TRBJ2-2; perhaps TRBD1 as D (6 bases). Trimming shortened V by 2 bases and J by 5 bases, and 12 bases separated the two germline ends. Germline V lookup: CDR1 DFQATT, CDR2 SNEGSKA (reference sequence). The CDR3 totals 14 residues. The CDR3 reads CSARYQGKTGELFF. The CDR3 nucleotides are TGCAGTGCTAGATACCAGGGGAAGACCGGGGAGCTGTTTTTT.

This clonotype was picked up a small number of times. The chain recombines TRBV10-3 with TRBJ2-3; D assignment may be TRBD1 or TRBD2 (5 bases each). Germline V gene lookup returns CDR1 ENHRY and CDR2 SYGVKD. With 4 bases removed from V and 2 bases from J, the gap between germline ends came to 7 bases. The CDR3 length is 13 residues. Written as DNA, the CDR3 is TGTGCCATCAGTGGGGACCTCACAGATACGCAGTATTTT. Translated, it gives CAISGDLTDTQYF.

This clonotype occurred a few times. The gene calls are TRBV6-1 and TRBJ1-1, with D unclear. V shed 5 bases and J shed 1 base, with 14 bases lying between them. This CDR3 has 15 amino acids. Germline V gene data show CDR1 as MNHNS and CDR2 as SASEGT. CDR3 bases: TGTGCCAGCAGTCCCTTAAGGGTCCGGAACACTGAAGCTTTCTTT. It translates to CASSPLRVRNTEAFF.

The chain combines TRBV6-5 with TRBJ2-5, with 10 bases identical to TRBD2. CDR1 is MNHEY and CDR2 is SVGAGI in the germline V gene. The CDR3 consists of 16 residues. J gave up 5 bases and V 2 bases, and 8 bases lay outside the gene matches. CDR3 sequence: CASSYSLAGVRETQYF. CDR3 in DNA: TGTGCCAGCAGTTACAGCCTAGCGGGGGTGCGGGAGACCCAGTACTTC.

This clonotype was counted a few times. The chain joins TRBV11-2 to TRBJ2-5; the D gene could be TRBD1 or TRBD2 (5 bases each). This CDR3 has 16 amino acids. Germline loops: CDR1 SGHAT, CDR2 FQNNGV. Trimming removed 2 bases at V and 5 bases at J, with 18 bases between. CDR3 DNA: TGTGCCAGCAGCTTAAACGACAGCCCCCGCGGGGAGACCCAGTACTTC. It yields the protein CASSLNDSPRGETQYF.

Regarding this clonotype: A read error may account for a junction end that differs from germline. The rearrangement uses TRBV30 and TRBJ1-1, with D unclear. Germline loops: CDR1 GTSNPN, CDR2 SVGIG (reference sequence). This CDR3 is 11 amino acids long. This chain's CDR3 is CAWSMPGEALF. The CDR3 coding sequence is TGTGCCTGGAGTATGCCAGGTGAAGCTTTATTT.

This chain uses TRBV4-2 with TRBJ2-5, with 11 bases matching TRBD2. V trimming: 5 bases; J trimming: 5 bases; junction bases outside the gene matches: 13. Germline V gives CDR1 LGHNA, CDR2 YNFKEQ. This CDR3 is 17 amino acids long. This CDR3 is CASSLNSGGASGETQYF. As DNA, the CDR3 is TGTGCCAGCAGCTTGAATAGCGGGGGGGCTAGTGGGGAGACCCAGTACTTC.

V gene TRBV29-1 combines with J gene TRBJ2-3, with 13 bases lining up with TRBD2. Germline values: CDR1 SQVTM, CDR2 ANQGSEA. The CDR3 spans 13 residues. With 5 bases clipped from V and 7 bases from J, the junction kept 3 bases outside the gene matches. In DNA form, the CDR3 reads TGCAGCGTTTGGACTAGCGGGAGTAATACGCAGTATTTT. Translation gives CSVWTSGSNTQYF.

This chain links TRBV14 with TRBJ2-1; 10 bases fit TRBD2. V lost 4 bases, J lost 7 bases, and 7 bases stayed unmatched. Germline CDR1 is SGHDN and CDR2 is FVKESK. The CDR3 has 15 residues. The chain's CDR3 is CASSLAGGIENEQFF. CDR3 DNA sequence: TGTGCCAGCAGCCTAGCGGGGGGCATAGAGAATGAGCAGTTCTTC.

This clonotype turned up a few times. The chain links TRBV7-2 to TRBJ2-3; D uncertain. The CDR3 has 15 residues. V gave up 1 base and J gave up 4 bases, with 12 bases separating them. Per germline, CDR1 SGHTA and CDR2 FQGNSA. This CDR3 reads CASSLGGPSADTQYF. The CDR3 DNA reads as TGTGCCAGCAGCTTAGGGGGTCCCTCCGCAGATACGCAGTATTTT.

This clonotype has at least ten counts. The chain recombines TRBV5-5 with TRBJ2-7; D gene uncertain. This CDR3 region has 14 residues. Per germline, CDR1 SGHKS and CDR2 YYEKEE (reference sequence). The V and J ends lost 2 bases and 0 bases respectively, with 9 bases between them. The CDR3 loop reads CASSLDFFSYEQYF. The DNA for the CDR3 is TGTGCCAGCAGCTTAGACTTCTTCTCCTACGAGCAGTACTTC.

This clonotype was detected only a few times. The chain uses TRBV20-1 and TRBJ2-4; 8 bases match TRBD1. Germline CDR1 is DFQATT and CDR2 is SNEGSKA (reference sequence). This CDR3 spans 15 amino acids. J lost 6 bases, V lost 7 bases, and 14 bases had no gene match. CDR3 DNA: TGCAGTGTTCCGGGACAGGTGTTCGAGAGAAACATTCAGTACTTC. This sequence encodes CSVPGQVFERNIQYF.

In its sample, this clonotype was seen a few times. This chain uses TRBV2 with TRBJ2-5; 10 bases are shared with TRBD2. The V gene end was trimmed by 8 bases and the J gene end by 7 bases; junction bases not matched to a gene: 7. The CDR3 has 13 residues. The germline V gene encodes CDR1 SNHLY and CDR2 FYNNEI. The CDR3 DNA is TGTGCCAGCGGACTAGCGGAATTGGGGACCCAGTACTTC. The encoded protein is CASGLAELGTQYF.

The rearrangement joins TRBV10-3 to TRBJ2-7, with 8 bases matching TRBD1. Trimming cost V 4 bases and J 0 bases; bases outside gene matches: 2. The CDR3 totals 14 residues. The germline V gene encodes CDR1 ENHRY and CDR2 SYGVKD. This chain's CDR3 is CAISGDRGSYEQYF. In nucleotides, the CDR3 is TGTGCCATCAGTGGAGACAGGGGCTCCTACGAGCAGTACTTC.

The CDR3, as DNA: TGCGCCAGCAGTGAGGTTCCCTACGAGCAGTACTTC. This translates into CASSEVPYEQYF. The V and J genes are TRBV10-2 and TRBJ2-7; D gene uncertain. The germline V and J ends were trimmed by 2 bases and 2 bases, with 4 bases remaining between them. The CDR3 extends over 12 amino acids. Per the germline V gene, CDR1 is WSHSY and CDR2 is SAAADI.

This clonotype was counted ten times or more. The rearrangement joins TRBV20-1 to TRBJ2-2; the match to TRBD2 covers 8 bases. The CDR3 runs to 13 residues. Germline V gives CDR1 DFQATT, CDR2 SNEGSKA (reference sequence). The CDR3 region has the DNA TGCATGGGGGCGGGGGGAAACACCGGGGAGCTGTTTTTT. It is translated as CMGAGGNTGELFF.

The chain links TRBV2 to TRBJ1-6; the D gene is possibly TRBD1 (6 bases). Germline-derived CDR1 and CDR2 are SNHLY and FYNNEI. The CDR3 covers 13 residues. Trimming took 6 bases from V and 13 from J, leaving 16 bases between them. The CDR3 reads CASRSGTFQPLHF. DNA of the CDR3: TGTGCCAGCAGGTCCGGGACATTCCAGCCCCTCCACTTT.

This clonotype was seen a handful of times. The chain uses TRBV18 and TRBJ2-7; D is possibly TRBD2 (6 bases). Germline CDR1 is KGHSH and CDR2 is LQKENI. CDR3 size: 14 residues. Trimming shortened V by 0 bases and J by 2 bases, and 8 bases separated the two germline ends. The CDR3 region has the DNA TGTGCCAGCTCACCACCCGGGACTCCCTACGAGCAGTACTTC. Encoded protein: CASSPPGTPYEQYF.